Below are 14 T cell receptor beta chains sequenced from a single sample in a study of T cell responses to AZD1222 COVID-19 vaccine (dated by TCRdb to 2020 to 2023). This specimen's time point label, interpreted: baseline before first vaccination. In light of the paper, this sample's treatment or condition label describes: meningococcal conjugate vaccine given as trial control. Library prep was done by the immunoSEQ multiplex PCR assay. TCRdb took this table from immuneACCESS and kept in-frame rearrangements with V and J called. Such tables lack part of the clones; where checked against another copy, unresolved V genes explain under half of the gap, and the rest is unexplained. This sample gives 120,000 to 150,000 clones in total; over 85% of them show up just once. The biggest ten clones account for more than 0.85% of the sample. Sequencing used peripheral blood, obtained on day 0 of MenACWY control vaccination. The receptors originated from an adult in good health.

In its sample, this clone was seen once. V is TRBV12-3 or TRBV12-4 and J is TRBJ1-1; D is undetermined. Trimming stripped 3 bases from V and 8 bases from J, with 13 bases between. CDR3 size: 13 residues. CDR3 in amino acids: CASSFVPRSEAFF. The CDR3 DNA follows: TGTGCCAGCAGTTTTGTCCCCCGATCCGAAGCTTTCTTT.

CDR3 sequence: CASSLFDTEAFF. CDR3 bases: TGTGCCAGCAGCTTATTCGACACTGAAGCTTTCTTT. V is TRBV7-2 and J is TRBJ1-1; D ambiguous. Looked up from germline, CDR1 is SGHTA and CDR2 is FQGNSA. The CDR3 consists of 12 residues. V lost 2 bases and J 3 bases, leaving 4 bases between the germline ends.

V and J are TRBV27 and TRBJ2-7; TRBD1 matches at 9 bases. This CDR3 is built from 15 residues. The germline CDR1 and CDR2 sequences are MNHEY and SMNVEV (reference sequence). The junction had 7 bases not matched to a gene; V was cut back by 4 bases and J by 3 bases. The CDR3 coding sequence is TGTGCCAGCAGTTCCGCCGGGACAGGGATCTACGAGCAGTACTTC. Protein product: CASSSAGTGIYEQYF.

V is TRBV27 and J is TRBJ1-6; no firm D call. The V and J ends lost 6 bases and 7 bases respectively, with 10 bases between them. CDR1 MNHEY and CDR2 SMNVEV come from the germline V gene (reference sequence). The CDR3 extends over 13 amino acids. The CDR3 is CASRGYRNSPLHF. CDR3 nucleotides: TGTGCCAGCAGGGGATATAGAAATTCACCCCTCCACTTT.

This clone was detected only once. The chain couples TRBV6-4 to TRBJ2-3, with a weak D call TRBD1 (7 bases). Trimming cost V 6 bases and J 1 base, with 14 bases left between them. The germline V gene encodes CDR1 MRHNA and CDR2 SNTAGT. The CDR3 consists of 15 residues. CDR3 in amino acids: CASSQSRGGTDTQYF. The CDR3 DNA reads as TGTGCCAGCAGCCAGTCCAGGGGGGGCACAGATACGCAGTATTTT.

J is TRBJ2-1 and V is TRBV7-9; a possible D gene is TRBD2 (6 bases). V was trimmed by 4 bases and J by 3 bases, leaving 10 bases between them. The CDR3 totals 14 residues. Germline lookup yields CDR1 SEHNR and CDR2 FQNEAQ (reference sequence). Written as DNA, the CDR3 is TGTGCCAGCAGCTCGACTAGTGACTACAATGAGCAGTTCTTC. It specifies CASSSTSDYNEQFF. Using reference TRBV7-9 and TRBJ2-1 for the parts outside the CDR3, the full variable domain is DTGVSQNPRHKITKRGQNVTFRCDPISEHNRLYWYRQTLGQGPEFLTYFQNEAQLEKSRLLSDRFSAERPKGSFSTLEIQRTEQGDSAMYLCASSSTSDYNEQFFGPGTRLTVL.

The chain is built from TRBV19 and TRBJ2-7; D call uncertain. Germline assignment: CDR1 LNHDA and CDR2 SQIVND (reference sequence). There are 15 residues in the CDR3. With 3 bases removed from V and 5 bases from J, the gap between germline ends came to 17 bases. The CDR3 DNA sequence: TGTGCCAGTAGTATTTCCTACGCTGTTATGAACGAGCAGTACTTC. Amino acid sequence: CASSISYAVMNEQYF.

The chain combines TRBV4-2 with TRBJ1-5, with D maybe TRBD1 (6 bases). Per germline, CDR1 LGHNA and CDR2 YNFKEQ. This CDR3 contains 15 residues. V was trimmed by 0 bases and J by 4 bases, leaving 10 bases between them. In DNA form, the CDR3 reads TGTGCCAGCAGCCAAGAGAGGGGGAAGAATCAGCCCCAGCATTTT. Translating gives CASSQERGKNQPQHF.

CDR3 in DNA: TGTGCCTGGAGTGGGTTAGTAAGAGAGACCCAGTACTTC. Encoded protein: CAWSGLVRETQYF. The J gene is TRBJ2-5, the V gene TRBV30; D is unresolved. CDR1 is GTSNPN, CDR2 SVGIG, per germline (reference sequence). Trimming pared 1 base from V and 4 bases from J, leaving 10 bases between. The CDR3 consists of 13 residues.

The CDR3 DNA follows: TGTGCCAGCAGCTCCCCAGGAGGGGAGGGGTACACTGAAGCTTTCTTT. This gives the protein CASSSPGGEGYTEAFF. This chain links TRBV7-9 with TRBJ1-1; a weak D match, TRBD1 (5 bases). The V and J ends lost 4 bases and 3 bases respectively, with 18 bases between them. The CDR3 is 16 residues long. Germline values: CDR1 SEHNR, CDR2 FQNEAQ (reference sequence).

The chain links TRBV7-3 to TRBJ2-5; no clear D gene. Trimming removed 4 bases from V and 2 bases from J, with 8 bases in between. The CDR3 is made up of 13 amino acids. Germline V lookup: CDR1 SGHTA, CDR2 FQGTGA. The CDR3 sequence: CASSYQPQETQYF. In nucleotides, the CDR3 is TGTGCCAGCAGCTACCAGCCGCAAGAGACCCAGTACTTC.

This rearrangement joins TRBV6-5 to TRBJ2-7; no firm D call. Trimming took off 4 bases at V and 3 bases at J, with 19 bases between the two ends. Looked up from germline, CDR1 is MNHEY and CDR2 is SVGAGI. The CDR3 has 16 residues. The CDR3 nucleotides read TGTGCCAGCAGTTCGGCGATCGAGAGAAGCTACTACGAGCAGTACTTC. It translates to CASSSAIERSYYEQYF.

The J gene is TRBJ1-1, the V gene TRBV15; 7 nucleotides align to TRBD1. V lost 0 bases, J lost 3 bases, and 7 bases stayed unmatched. This CDR3 is built from 16 residues. Germline-derived CDR1 and CDR2 are LNHNV and YYDKDF (reference sequence). The CDR3 sequence is CATSRDPGQPDTEAFF. CDR3 nucleotides: TGTGCCACCAGCAGAGACCCGGGACAGCCTGACACTGAAGCTTTCTTT.

This clone was counted a single time. The chain uses TRBV3-1 (or the pseudogene TRBV3-2) and TRBJ2-1, with TRBD1 matching 8 bases. The CDR3 extends over 16 amino acids. V gave up 1 base and J gave up 8 bases; unmatched junction bases: 10. Germline CDR1 reads LGHDT; CDR2 reads YNNKEL (reference sequence). CDR3: CASSQGVGRGLDEQFF. CDR3 DNA sequence: TGTGCCAGCAGCCAAGGTGTTGGCAGGGGGCTCGATGAGCAGTTCTTC.